These 20 T cell receptor beta chains originate from one sample sequenced in a study of cytomegalovirus exposure and HLA in healthy donors. Amplification used 60 Vbeta primers and 13 Jbeta primers. Profiled with immunoSEQ multiplex PCR; TCRdb holds only in-frame clones, not every one. Among 150,000 to 200,000 clones listed, 75% to 85% were seen once. The source material was PBMCs. The receptors shown here come from a woman aged 25 to 39 in good health and CMV-seronegative.

The gene calls are TRBV5-6 and TRBJ1-1; D ambiguous. From germline, CDR1 is SGHDT and CDR2 YYEEEE. The CDR3 is 13 amino acids. V was trimmed by 0 bases and J by 3 bases, leaving 6 bases between them. This chain's CDR3 is CASSLEQYTEAFF. In DNA form, the CDR3 reads TGTGCCAGCAGCTTGGAACAGTACACTGAAGCTTTCTTT.

The genes are TRBV28 and TRBJ1-1; no reliable D call. Deletions cut 4 bases from V and 1 base from J, with 7 bases between. In germline, CDR1 is MDHEN, CDR2 SYDVKM. This CDR3 contains 13 residues. The CDR3 nucleotides read TGTGCCAGCAGTTGGGGAGCGAACACTGAAGCTTTCTTT. Translated: CASSWGANTEAFF.

The CDR3 is CASSLTPNYGYTF. CDR3 coding DNA: TGTGCCAGCAGTTTAACACCTAACTATGGCTACACCTTC. This rearrangement joins TRBV28 to TRBJ1-2; D not certain. CDR3 length: 13 residues. V gave up 2 bases and J gave up 0 bases, with 4 bases separating them. In germline, CDR1 is MDHEN, CDR2 SYDVKM.

The rearrangement uses TRBV2 and TRBJ2-5; 8 bases match TRBD1. Unmatched junction bases numbered 10, after V lost 5 bases and J lost 5 bases. The CDR3 runs 15 residues. CDR1 is SNHLY and CDR2 is FYNNEI in the germline V gene. This chain's CDR3 is CASSKLRTGSETQYF. CDR3 bases: TGTGCCAGCAGTAAACTCCGGACAGGGAGCGAGACCCAGTACTTC.

The rearrangement uses TRBV29-1 and TRBJ1-4; D unresolved. The CDR3 loop spans 15 amino acids. With 4 bases removed from V and 5 bases from J, the gap between germline ends came to 17 bases. Germline V gene lookup returns CDR1 SQVTM and CDR2 ANQGSEA. The CDR3 DNA follows: TGCAGCGTTGTTGGAGTGACGGCTCAAAATGAAAAACTGTTTTTT. Its translation: CSVVGVTAQNEKLFF.

The J gene is TRBJ2-1, the V gene TRBV4-3; D possibly corresponds to TRBD2 (5 bases). The CDR3 contains 16 residues. Between the trimmed V and J ends, which lost 2 bases and 8 bases, there was a span of 19 bases. Germline values: CDR1 LGHNA, CDR2 YSLEER. The CDR3 loop reads CASSQNPPPSRDEQFF. The CDR3 coding sequence is TGCGCCAGCAGCCAAAATCCCCCCCCCTCGAGGGATGAGCAGTTCTTC.

CDR3 nucleotides: TGCGCCAGCAGCCAAGTGTATAGGGGGGGTTACTATGGCTACACCTTC. As protein: CASSQVYRGGYYGYTF. This rearrangement joins TRBV4-3 to TRBJ1-2; TRBD1 is a possible D gene (6 bases). This CDR3 comprises 16 residues. CDR1 and CDR2 (germline): LGHNA, YSLEER. V was pared by 1 base and J by 3 bases, with 15 bases between.

The V and J genes are TRBV5-1 and TRBJ2-1; a weak D match, TRBD1 (6 bases). From germline, CDR1 is SGHRS and CDR2 YFSETQ. The CDR3 spans 16 residues. V was trimmed by 0 bases and J by 2 bases, leaving 12 bases between them. The CDR3 reads CASSLDVGAAYNEQFF. CDR3 in DNA: TGCGCCAGCAGCTTGGATGTGGGGGCGGCCTACAATGAGCAGTTCTTC. Together with reference TRBV5-1 and TRBJ2-1, the CDR3 gives the full variable domain: KAGVTQTPRYLIKTRGQQVTLSCSPISGHRSVSWYQQTPGQGLQFLFEYFSETQRNKGNFPGRFSGRQFSNSRSEMNVSTLELGDSALYLCASSLDVGAAYNEQFFGPGTRLTVL.

The gene calls are TRBV19 and TRBJ2-6; 7 bases fit TRBD2. CDR3 size: 17 residues. Losses at the gene ends were 4 bases for V and 2 bases for J; bases not matched to a gene: 8. Germline lookup yields CDR1 LNHDA and CDR2 SQIVND (reference sequence). The CDR3 is CASSTAGVSTGANVLTF. Here the CDR3 DNA reads TGTGCCAGTAGTACGGCGGGGGTATCTACTGGGGCCAACGTCCTGACTTTC.

J is TRBJ2-7 and V is TRBV28, with 10 bases matching TRBD1. CDR1 and CDR2 (germline): MDHEN, SYDVKM. V shed 6 bases, J shed 3 bases, and the junction held 5 bases outside the gene matches. The CDR3 is made up of 14 amino acids. The CDR3: CASSIRDRGYEQYF. The CDR3 bases are TGTGCCAGCAGCATCCGGGACAGGGGCTACGAGCAGTACTTC.

Worth noting for this clone: A junction end diverges from the germline sequence, so it may reflect a read error. This sequence joins TRBV11-2 and TRBJ2-3, with D possibly TRBD1 on 6 matching bases. Per germline, CDR1 SGHAT and CDR2 FQNNGV. The CDR3 runs to 15 residues. CDR3 region: CAGSPQGISTDTQYF. In nucleotides, the CDR3 is TGTGCCGGCAGCCCGCAGGGGATTAGCACAGATACGCAGTATTTT.

The rearrangement links TRBV29-1 to TRBJ1-1; D may be TRBD1 (6 bases). The V end lost 6 bases, the J end lost 5 bases, and 19 bases lay between the germline ends. Germline V CDR1 and CDR2: SQVTM, ANQGSEA. This CDR3 has 14 amino acids. The CDR3 is CSVGAGGGLTEAFF. CDR3 sequence (DNA): TGCAGCGTCGGGGCTGGGGGGGGGCTAACTGAAGCTTTCTTT.

This chain uses TRBV6-6 with TRBJ2-5; tentative D call: TRBD1 (6 bases). Germline assignment: CDR1 MNHNY and CDR2 SVGAGI (reference sequence). Trimming pared 0 bases from V and 2 bases from J, leaving 10 bases between. The CDR3 loop spans 15 amino acids. The CDR3 DNA reads as TGTGCCAGCAGTTACTCGAATCAGGGGCAAGAGACCCAGTACTTC. Amino acids: CASSYSNQGQETQYF.

V gene TRBV5-6 combines with J gene TRBJ2-7; 13 bases agree with TRBD2. The germline gives CDR1 SGHDT, CDR2 YYEEEE. This CDR3 contains 15 residues. Germline trimming cut 4 bases from V and 5 bases from J; bases unmatched to any gene: 6. The CDR3 protein is CASSLLAGGPHEQYF. In nucleotides, the CDR3 is TGTGCCAGCAGCCTACTAGCGGGAGGGCCCCACGAGCAGTACTTC. The full variable domain, completed using reference TRBV5-6 and TRBJ2-7, is DAGVTQSPTHLIKTRGQQVTLRCSPKSGHDTVSWYQQALGQGPQFIFQYYEEEERQRGNFPDRFSGHQFPNYSSELNVNALLLGDSALYLCASSLLAGGPHEQYFGPGTRLTVT.

In DNA, the CDR3 is TGTGCCAGCAGCTCGCTTAAGGACAGGGATCCTAGCACAGATACGCAGTATTTT. It yields the protein CASSSLKDRDPSTDTQYF. The rearrangement joins TRBV5-6 to TRBJ2-3, with 8 bases lining up with TRBD1. Germline V gene data show CDR1 as SGHDT and CDR2 as YYEEEE. Trimming at V came to 3 bases and at J to 0 bases, leaving 12 bases not matched to a gene. The CDR3 loop spans 18 amino acids. Complete variable domain (other parts from reference TRBV5-6 and TRBJ2-3): DAGVTQSPTHLIKTRGQQVTLRCSPKSGHDTVSWYQQALGQGPQFIFQYYEEEERQRGNFPDRFSGHQFPNYSSELNVNALLLGDSALYLCASSSLKDRDPSTDTQYFGPGTRLTVL.

The V and J genes are TRBV28 and TRBJ1-5; 7 positions agree with TRBD1. This CDR3 has 13 residues. The germline V gene encodes CDR1 MDHEN and CDR2 SYDVKM. V shed 6 bases, J shed 6 bases, and the junction held 5 bases outside the gene matches. The DNA of the CDR3 is TGTGCCAGCAGCAAGACAGGGTTTCAGCCCCAGCATTTT. Translation gives CASSKTGFQPQHF.

The CDR3 is CASSQDPQGIAEQYF. CDR3 sequence (DNA): TGCGCCAGCAGCCAAGATCCGCAGGGTATAGCCGAGCAGTACTTC. V usage is TRBV4-1 and J usage is TRBJ2-7; D perhaps matches TRBD1 (5 bases). The CDR3 extends over 15 amino acids. Germline-derived CDR1 and CDR2 are MGHRA and YSYEKL. Between the trimmed V and J ends, which lost 0 bases and 6 bases, there was a span of 15 bases.

In this sample, this clone turned up once. This chain uses TRBV10-3 with TRBJ1-2; 11 nucleotides match TRBD1. Germline trimming cut 6 bases from V and 11 bases from J; bases unmatched to any gene: 5. Germline V gene sequence: CDR1 ENHRY, CDR2 SYGVKD. CDR3 length: 12 residues. Here the CDR3 reads CAIRPGQGVYTF. The CDR3 DNA follows: TGTGCCATCAGACCGGGACAGGGGGTTTACACCTTC.

V usage is TRBV7-9 and J usage is TRBJ2-3; 10 nucleotides line up with TRBD1. CDR3 length: 17 amino acids. The V and J ends lost 1 base and 4 bases, in that order; junction bases with no gene match: 8. Germline assignment: CDR1 SEHNR and CDR2 FQNEAQ (reference sequence). The chain's CDR3 is CASSLDPGDRGADTQYF. The CDR3 coding sequence is TGTGCCAGCAGCTTAGATCCTGGGGACAGGGGTGCAGATACGCAGTATTTT.

This clone appeared a single time. This chain links TRBV20-1 with TRBJ2-7; D is ambiguous. The CDR3 covers 11 residues. The germline V gene encodes CDR1 DFQATT and CDR2 SNEGSKA (reference sequence). V gave up 2 bases and J gave up 5 bases, with 7 bases separating them. Here the CDR3 reads CSARSQDEQYF. In nucleotides, the CDR3 is TGCAGTGCTAGAAGTCAGGACGAGCAGTACTTC.